A selection of T cell receptor beta chains follows, all from one sample in a study of T cell responses to AZD1222 COVID-19 vaccine. The table came from immunoSEQ multiplex PCR; TCRdb's copy has only in-frame clones and leaves some out. The table records 120,000 to 150,000 clones, under 95% of them present only once. This specimen was peripheral blood, taken 28 days after the second AZD1222 dose. These receptors came from an adult who received the AZD1222 COVID-19 vaccine. The CDR3 runs from the conserved cysteine through the conserved F or W. The D gene is left open where the match is weak. Not every row has a clone size; where given, it reads once, few, many or a size class.

>TRBD1|TRBV29-1|TRBJ1-1|NA
TGCAGCGCGTCGACAGGGTATAGCACTAAAGCTTTCTTT
CSASTGYSTKAFF
>NA|TRBV4-1|TRBJ1-5|many
TGCGCCAGCAGCCAAGGTCCGATCAATCAGCCCCAGCATTTT
CASSQGPINQPQHF
>TRBD1|TRBV29-1|TRBJ2-2|NA
TGCAGCGTCCCAAACATCGGGACAGGCACGAACACCGGGGAGCTGTTTTTT
CSVPNIGTGTNTGELFF
>NA|TRBV5-1|TRBJ1-5|NA
TGCGCCAGCAGCTTGGATAACAATCAGCCCCAGCATTTT
CASSLDNNQPQHF
>TRBD2|TRBV5-1|TRBJ2-7|few
TGCGCCAGCAGCTTCTCCGCGGGGGACGGCGAGCAGTACTTC
CASSFSAGDGEQYF
>NA|TRBV7-9|TRBJ2-6|NA
TGTGCCAGCAGCTTGAGCATCTCTGGGGCCAACGTCCTGACTTTC
CASSLSISGANVLTF
>TRBD1|TRBV9|TRBJ2-1|NA
TGTGCCAGCAGCCCACCCCCCTCTGGAGGGGGGACAGGGCGAAATGAGCAGTTCTTC
CASSPPPSGGGTGRNEQFF
>NA|TRBV10-3|TRBJ2-3|NA
TGTGCCATCAGTGATGGAGATACGCAGTATTTT
CAISDGDTQYF
>NA|TRBV2|TRBJ1-6|NA
TGTGCCAGCAGTGACTGGGGCGGGGTTATTAATTCACCCCTCCACTTT
CASSDWGGVINSPLHF
>NA|TRBV29-1|TRBJ1-3|NA
TGCAGCGCTATAAGCTCTGGAAACACCATATATTTT
CSAISSGNTIYF
>NA|TRBV19|TRBJ2-5|NA
TGTGCCAGTAGTATAGTTCCAGGCCGTAAAGAGACCCAGTACTTC
CASSIVPGRKETQYF
>NA|TRBV20-1|TRBJ1-2|NA
TGCAGTGCTACAGGTCATGGTGGCTACACCTTC
CSATGHGGYTF
>NA|TRBV5-4|TRBJ2-2|NA
TGTGCCAGCAGCTTGGTGGGGGGGCTCACCGGGGAGCTGTTTTTT
CASSLVGGLTGELFF
>NA|TRBV9|TRBJ1-3|NA
TGTGCCAGCAGCGTAGAGCAGGGGTGGGGAAACACCATATATTTT
CASSVEQGWGNTIYF
>TRBD1|TRBV5-8|TRBJ1-2|NA
TGTGCCAGCAGCACCCGACAGGGCACTAACTATGGCTACACCTTC
CASSTRQGTNYGYTF
>NA|TRBV6-5|TRBJ1-5|NA
TGTGCCAGCAGAAAGACGGAGTATAGCAATCAGCCCCAGCATTTT
CASRKTEYSNQPQHF
>NA|TRBV18|TRBJ2-1|NA
TGTGCCAGCACGGGACTGGACTACAATGAGCAGTTCTTC
CASTGLDYNEQFF
>TRBD2|TRBV6-2/TRBV6-3|TRBJ2-5|NA
TGTGCCAGCAGTTACTCGAGGCTAGCGGGAGAAGAGACCCAGTACTTC
CASSYSRLAGEETQYF
>NA|TRBV5-6|TRBJ2-3|NA
TGTGCCAGCAGCTTGGGGGATACGCAGTATTTT
CASSLGDTQYF
>NA|TRBV2|TRBJ2-7|NA
TGTGCCAGCAGTGAAAGTCTGGGGGTGTGGAACGAGCAGTACTTC
CASSESLGVWNEQYF
>NA|TRBV7-9|TRBJ1-4|NA
TGTGCCAGCAGCCGGGTCGTGGATGCAACTAATGAAAAACTGTTTTTT
CASSRVVDATNEKLFF
>NA|TRBV4-2|TRBJ2-3|NA
TGTGCCAGCAGCCAAGGGGTCGGGGACCCCGGGGAAGATACGCAGTATTTT
CASSQGVGDPGEDTQYF
>NA|TRBV12-3/TRBV12-4|TRBJ1-2|few
TGTGCCAGCAGTTTAGCAGGGTTTGGCTACACCTTC
CASSLAGFGYTF
>NA|TRBV5-4|TRBJ1-4|NA
TGTGCCAGCAGACGAGTAGGAACTAATGAAAAACTGTTTTTT
CASRRVGTNEKLFF
>TRBD1|TRBV7-9|TRBJ1-4|NA
TGTGCCAGCAGCTTACGACAGGGTGGTAATGAAAAACTGTTTTTT
CASSLRQGGNEKLFF
>NA|TRBV11-3|TRBJ1-6|NA
TGTGCCAGCAGCTTGAACTCCTATAATTCACCCCTCCACTTT
CASSLNSYNSPLHF
>TRBD2|TRBV4-1|TRBJ2-7|NA
TGCGCCAGCAGCCAAGGGACTAGCGGATACGAGCAGTACTTC
CASSQGTSGYEQYF
>TRBD2|TRBV4-1|TRBJ2-1|NA
TGCGCCAGCAGCCAAATGTCAGCGGGAGGATACAATGAGCAGTTCTTC
CASSQMSAGGYNEQFF
>TRBD2|TRBV29-1|TRBJ2-1|once
TGCAGCGTCCTTGGGACTACCAATGAGCAGTTCTTC
CSVLGTTNEQFF
>NA|TRBV6-5|TRBJ2-1|NA
TGTGCCAGCAGCTACGACAGCTACAATGAGCAGTTCTTC
CASSYDSYNEQFF
>TRBD2|TRBV7-2|TRBJ2-3|NA
TGTGCCAGCAGCCCCGTAGCGGGGGGGCCATCGGATACGCAGTATTTT
CASSPVAGGPSDTQYF
>NA|TRBV1|TRBJ1-3|NA
NA
CTSSQSPRVALGNTIYF
>NA|TRBV18|TRBJ2-1|NA
TGTGCCAGCTCACCGCCTTCTTCAAGGGGCATCAATGAGCAGTTCTTC
CASSPPSSRGINEQFF
>TRBD1|TRBV27|TRBJ1-2|NA
TGTGCCAGCAGTCGCGACAGGGGGTATGGCTACACCTTC
CASSRDRGYGYTF
>NA|TRBV10-3|TRBJ2-1|NA
TGTGCCATCAGTGAAGACTACAATGAGCAGTTCTTC
CAISEDYNEQFF
>TRBD1|TRBV6-5|TRBJ1-4|NA
TGTGCCAGCAGTTACTCTTATGCGGCAGGGGGTGAAAAACTGTTTTTT
CASSYSYAAGGEKLFF
>NA|TRBV6-5|TRBJ1-1|NA
TGTGCCAGCAGTTACTCGGGGGGGCGGCCGAGGACTGAAGCTTTCTTT
CASSYSGGRPRTEAFF
>NA|TRBV30|TRBJ2-7|NA
TGTGCCTGGAGTGTTTTCGGGCCGGCAGCCCGATCCTACGAGCAGTACTTC
CAWSVFGPAARSYEQYF
>NA|TRBV10-2|TRBJ1-5|NA
TGCGCCAGCGTGCCGGACAGAAATAGCAATCAGCCCCAGCATTTT
CASVPDRNSNQPQHF
>TRBD1|TRBV19|TRBJ1-5|NA
TGTGCCAGTAGTTTTAGACAGGGCCATCAGCCCCAGCATTTT
CASSFRQGHQPQHF
>TRBD1|TRBV9|TRBJ1-5|NA
TGTGCCAGCAGCCCAAAGGAGGGGGCCGGACAGCCCCAGCATTTT
CASSPKEGAGQPQHF
>TRBD1|TRBV3-1/TRBV3-2|TRBJ1-3|NA
TGTGCCAGCAGCCGTCGAACAGGGGACTCTGGAAACACCATATATTTT
CASSRRTGDSGNTIYF
>NA|TRBV5-1|TRBJ1-2|NA
TGCGCCAGCAGCGACCAGCGAGGGGTACTAAATGGCTACACCTTC
CASSDQRGVLNGYTF
>NA|TRBV19|TRBJ2-7|NA
TGTGCCAGTAGTATAGGGAGGTCAGCGGTGGTCTACGAGCAGTACTTC
CASSIGRSAVVYEQYF
>NA|TRBV7-2|TRBJ1-5|NA
TGTGCCAGCAGCACGTACCAGACCGAAGCGGGGCAGCCCCAGCATTTT
CASSTYQTEAGQPQHF
>TRBD1|TRBV11-3|TRBJ1-1|NA
TGTGCCAGCAGCACCCGGACAGGGGGCACTGAAGCTTTCTTT
CASSTRTGGTEAFF
>TRBD1|TRBV12-3/TRBV12-4|TRBJ1-2|NA
TGTGCCAGCAGTAAGGACAGGGGTCGGGGCTACACCTTC
CASSKDRGRGYTF
>NA|TRBV5-1|TRBJ2-2|NA
TGCGCCAGCAGCTTCTCAGCAGGGACGAACACCGGGGAGCTGTTTTTT
CASSFSAGTNTGELFF
>NA|TRBV7-8|TRBJ2-2|NA
TGTGCCAGCAGCTTAGCAAGCCTAGCGTACTACACCGGGGAGCTGTTTTTT
CASSLASLAYYTGELFF
>TRBD1|TRBV5-4|TRBJ2-7|NA
TGTGCCAGCAGCTTCGCTGGGACAGGGGGACCCTACGAGCAGTACTTC
CASSFAGTGGPYEQYF
>NA|TRBV5-1|TRBJ2-2|NA
TGCGCCAGCAGCTTGGGAGGAGGGCGCACCGGGGAGCTGTTTTTT
CASSLGGGRTGELFF
>TRBD1|TRBV7-6|TRBJ2-1|NA
TGTGCCAGCATCCGAGGGGGCCCAACAGGTGAGCAGTTCTTC
CASIRGGPTGEQFF
>NA|TRBV6-4|TRBJ2-1|NA
TGTGCCAGCACCCAAGAGGGCCCGATATCAGGCAATGAGCAGTTCTTC
CASTQEGPISGNEQFF
>NA|TRBV6-5|TRBJ2-7|NA
TGTGCCAGCAGTTACTCGTCAGGGACCGAGCAGTACTTC
CASSYSSGTEQYF
>TRBD1|TRBV27|TRBJ2-7|NA
TGTGCCAGCAGTTTATTTGGAACAGGGGTCTACGAGCAGTACTTC
CASSLFGTGVYEQYF